The clone carrying this T cell receptor (beta chain) was seen a few times. Germline values: CDR1 LGHNA, CDR2 YSLEER. The CDR3 sequence is 21 residues long. Losses at the gene ends were 1 base for V and 2 bases for J; bases not matched to a gene: 12. This record belongs to a study of shared T cell receptors in the human thymus. Assay used: immunoSEQ multiplex PCR; TCRdb lists only in-frame clones, some missing. The top ten hold under 0.01% of the sample, which has over 650,000 clones, around 87% seen once. This same sample was also taken into another study, of human thymus T cells. As that report states: The study used thymus tissue resected during corrective heart surgery. Related studies noted strongly shared thymic repertoires across unrelated people.

The clonotype comes from a boy in the first two years of life with a congenital heart defect. The chain carries TRBV4-3 and TRBJ2-6, with 12 bases identical to TRBD1. The sample comprised thymocytes. The chain's CDR3 is CASSQGGWQRDRGPGANVLTF. Here the CDR3 DNA reads TGCGCCAGCAGCCAAGGTGGGTGGCAGAGGGACAGGGGGCCTGGGGCCAACGTCCTGACTTTC.